This is a list of T cell receptor beta chains from one sample in a study of a mutant IDH1 vaccine in newly diagnosed glioma. Clones were read by immunoSEQ multiplex PCR, and TCRdb kept only the in-frame ones, dropping some. Of roughly 51,000 clones detected, 80% to 90% appear once; the ten largest clones hold 2% to 3%. The input for sequencing was PBMCs, taken from a glioma patient treated with radiotherapy, temozolomide or both. Source of these receptors: a man between 40 and 49 years old with glioma. The CDR3 runs from the conserved cysteine through the conserved F or W. D genes are given only for firm matches. Clone size is shown for a subset of rows, as once, few, many or a class of expanded clone.

NA TRBJ2-2 NA TRBV25-1 TGTGCCAGCAGGACCCACAGCCACGGGGAGCTGTTTTTT CASRTHSHGELFF
NA TRBJ1-1 NA TRBV7-2 TGTGCCAGCAGCTTAGAGTACAGGAACACTGAAGCTTTCTTT CASSLEYRNTEAFF
once TRBJ2-7 TRBD1 TRBV19 TGTGCCAGTTCAAGACAGGGCGCCGTGGGGGAGCAGTACTTC CASSRQGAVGEQYF
NA TRBJ2-3 NA TRBV9 TGTGCCAGCAGCGTAGTTGGGGGCACAGATACGCAGTATTTT CASSVVGGTDTQYF
once TRBJ1-1 TRBD1 TRBV5-6 TGTGCCAGCGGACCGGGACAGATAAACACTGAAGCTTTCTTT CASGPGQINTEAFF
NA TRBJ1-1 TRBD1 TRBV6-5 TGTGCCAGCAGTACGGACAGGGGCACTGAAGCTTTCTTT CASSTDRGTEAFF
NA TRBJ1-1 NA TRBV6-5 TGTGCCAGCAGTTACTCGATTAGGGCGGGGACTGAAGCTTTCTTT CASSYSIRAGTEAFF
NA TRBJ2-1 NA TRBV19 TGTGCCAGTAGTCCTCTCCCGCCCCGCGATAGCTCCTACAATGAGCAGTTCTTC CASSPLPPRDSSYNEQFF
NA TRBJ1-2 NA TRBV7-9 TGTGCCAGCAGCTTACTCGGAAGGGCTAACTATGGCTACACCTTC CASSLLGRANYGYTF
NA TRBJ1-1 NA TRBV9 TGTGCCAGCAGCGGGCACCCCCCAGGGTTAGGGACGAACACTGAAGCTTTCTTT CASSGHPPGLGTNTEAFF
NA TRBJ2-7 NA TRBV10-3 TGTGCCATCAGGGACGGGACGGTCTCCTACGAGCAGTACTTC CAIRDGTVSYEQYF
NA TRBJ2-2 TRBD1 TRBV9 TGTGCCAGCAGCGTAGCTGGGACAGGGGGGGAGCTGTTTTTT CASSVAGTGGELFF
NA TRBJ2-3 NA TRBV29-1 TGCAGCGGATGGGTGGGGGCTTATACGCAGTATTTT CSGWVGAYTQYF
NA TRBJ2-7 NA TRBV7-2 TGTGCCAGCAGCGGATCCCGCTACGAGCAGTACTTC CASSGSRYEQYF
NA TRBJ2-3 TRBD2 TRBV6-5 TGTGCCAGCAGTTACTCCGGGACTAGCGGGATGTATACGCAGTATTTT CASSYSGTSGMYTQYF
NA TRBJ2-1 NA TRBV13 TGTGCGAGCGCTGGGACTTTTGGGAATGAGCAGTTCTTC CASAGTFGNEQFF
NA TRBJ1-1 TRBD1 TRBV6-5 TGTGCCAGCAGTCGGAGGACAGGCCGAAACACTGAAGCTTTCTTT CASSRRTGRNTEAFF
NA TRBJ2-5 NA TRBV13 TGTGCCAGCAGCTCCGATGCCGGCGACCCTAACCAAGAGACCCAGTACTTC CASSSDAGDPNQETQYF
once TRBJ1-4 NA TRBV13 TGTGCCAGCAGCCCCCGACAGTCCTTATCCGAGGAAAAACTGTTTTTT CASSPRQSLSEEKLFF
once TRBJ2-7 TRBD2 TRBV19 TGTGCCAGTAGTCGACTAGCGGGAGCTTACGAGCAGTACTTC CASSRLAGAYEQYF
NA TRBJ2-1 NA TRBV4-3 TGCGCCAGCAGCCAAGAAGGACGGTTTTTGAATGAGCAGTTCTTC CASSQEGRFLNEQFF
NA TRBJ2-7 NA TRBV25-1 TGTGCCAGCAGTGAATATGAGGTACACGAGCAGTACTTC CASSEYEVHEQYF
NA TRBJ2-3 TRBD2 TRBV27 TGTGCCAGCAGTATACAGCGGGGAGGGGATACGCAGTATTTT CASSIQRGGDTQYF
NA TRBJ2-7 NA TRBV5-4 TGTGCCAGCAGCTTGGGCCAGTCCTACGAGCAGTACTTC CASSLGQSYEQYF
once TRBJ1-1 NA TRBV11-1 TGTGCCAGCAGCTTCGGGGAGGGAACTGAAGCTTTCTTT CASSFGEGTEAFF